Below, 7 T cell receptor beta chains from the same sample are listed, as sequenced in a study of T cells after yellow fever vaccination. TCRdb re-analysed the 5' RACE reads in MiXCR, keeping a single row per CDR3 protein. The sample includes 150,000 to 200,000 distinct CDR3 sequences, approximately 9.7% of them seen just once. Specimen: CD8+ T cells sorted from PBMCs, collected 45 days after the yellow fever booster vaccination. All receptors derive from a man aged 18-30 years who received the YFV17D yellow fever vaccine.

This clonotype was detected a few times. The chain is built from TRBV20-1 and TRBJ2-1; 10 bases map to TRBD2. V gave up 5 bases and J gave up 2 bases; unmatched junction bases: 9. The V gene's germline CDR1 is DFQATT and CDR2 SNEGSKA (reference sequence). The CDR3 spans 16 residues. CDR3 sequence: CSARGGLAVTYNEQFF. CDR3 in DNA: TGCAGTGCTCGTGGAGGACTAGCGGTGACCTACAATGAGCAGTTCTTC.

This clonotype was found many times. This chain connects TRBV6-5 to TRBJ2-1; the D is unclear. Germline values: CDR1 MNHEY, CDR2 SVGAGI. The CDR3 is 13 amino acids. Trimming took 0 bases from V and 11 from J, leaving 11 bases between them. Here the CDR3 DNA reads TGTGCCAGCAGTTACTCGACCGGGCCCCAGCAGTTCTTC. This encodes CASSYSTGPQQFF.

V and J are TRBV9 and TRBJ2-3; 9 bases map to TRBD1. After removal of 4 bases from V and 1 base from J, the junction contained 7 bases not matched to a gene. Germline V gene lookup returns CDR1 SGDLS and CDR2 YYNGEE. The CDR3 is 16 residues long. The CDR3 nucleotides read TGTGCCAGCAGCACTCGACAGGGGGAGGGCACAGATACGCAGTATTTT. Amino acids: CASSTRQGEGTDTQYF. The entire variable domain, with the rest obtained from reference TRBV9 and TRBJ2-3, is as follows: DSGVTQTPKHLITATGQRVTLRCSPRSGDLSVYWYQQSLDQGLQFLIQYYNGEERAKGNILERFSAQQFPDLHSELNLSSLELGDSALYFCASSTRQGEGTDTQYFGPGTRLTVL.

The chain has TRBV3-1 and TRBJ1-1; D gene uncertain. The CDR3 runs 14 residues. Trimming pared 4 bases from V and 5 bases from J, leaving 14 bases between. Germline V gene lookup returns CDR1 LGHDT and CDR2 YNNKEL (reference sequence). The chain's CDR3 is CASSPPEDVTEAFF. CDR3 coding DNA: TGTGCCAGCAGCCCACCCGAGGACGTGACTGAAGCTTTCTTT. Full variable domain (missing parts from reference TRBV3-1 and TRBJ1-1): DTAVSQTPKYLVTQMGNDKSIKCEQNLGHDTMYWYKQDSKKFLKIMFSYNNKELIINETVPNRFSPKSPDKAHLNLHINSLELGDSAVYFCASSPPEDVTEAFFGQGTRLTVV.

This clonotype was seen a few times. V and J are TRBV27 and TRBJ2-3; D is possibly TRBD1 (5 bases). Germline CDR1 is MNHEY and CDR2 is SMNVEV (reference sequence). Between the trimmed V and J ends, which lost 5 bases and 3 bases, there was a span of 12 bases. The length of the CDR3 is 14 residues. In DNA, the CDR3 is TGTGCCAGCAGTCTCTGGACACATACAGATACGCAGTATTTT. As protein: CASSLWTHTDTQYF.

This clonotype was counted ten times or more. The chain recombines TRBV7-9 with TRBJ2-1, with no clear D. This CDR3 has 15 residues. The germline CDR1 and CDR2 sequences are SEHNR and FQNEAQ (reference sequence). V lost 1 base and J 0 bases, leaving 7 bases between the germline ends. CDR3 protein: CASSLVTSSYNEQFF. CDR3 sequence (DNA): TGTGCCAGCAGCTTAGTTACGAGCTCCTACAATGAGCAGTTCTTC.

Only a few counts were recorded for this clonotype. This sequence joins TRBV11-2 and TRBJ2-7, with 13 nucleotides matching TRBD2. V was clipped by 5 bases and J by 4 bases; unmatched bases: 8. The germline gives CDR1 SGHAT, CDR2 FQNNGV. The CDR3 totals 16 residues. The CDR3 is CASSQYGTSGTYEQYF. The CDR3 nucleotides are TGTGCCAGCAGCCAATACGGGACTAGCGGGACATACGAGCAGTACTTC.